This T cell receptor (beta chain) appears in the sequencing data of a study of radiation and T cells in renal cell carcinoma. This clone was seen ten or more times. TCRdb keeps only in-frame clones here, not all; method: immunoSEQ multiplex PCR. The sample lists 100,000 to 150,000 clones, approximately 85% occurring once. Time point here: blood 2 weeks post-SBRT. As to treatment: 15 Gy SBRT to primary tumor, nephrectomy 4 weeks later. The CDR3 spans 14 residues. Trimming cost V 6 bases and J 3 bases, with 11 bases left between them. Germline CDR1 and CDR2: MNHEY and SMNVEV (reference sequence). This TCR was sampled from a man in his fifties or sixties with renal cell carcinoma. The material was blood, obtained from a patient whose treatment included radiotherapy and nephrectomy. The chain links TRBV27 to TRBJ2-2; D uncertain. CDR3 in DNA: TGTGCCAGCAGCTCCTATCTGGACACCGGGGAGCTGTTTTTT. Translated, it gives CASSSYLDTGELFF.